The clone carrying this TCR beta chain was observed many times. Its matching antigen is unknown. The data are from a study of T cells in Graves' hyperthyroidism and ophthalmopathy. RNA transcripts gave rise to amplified TCR beta CDR3 regions. The HTBI set primed first-round TCR CDR3 RT-PCR. TCRdb recomputed calls from the multiplex PCR reads with MiXCR, one row per CDR3 protein. The sample includes hundreds of thousands of distinct CDR3 sequences, approximately 15% of them seen just once. The CDR3 consists of 15 residues. V lost 4 bases and J 3 bases, leaving 16 bases between the germline ends. From germline, CDR1 is SGHKS and CDR2 YYEKEE (reference sequence). Findings of the study overall: Expanded thyroid clonotypes (above 0.001) were mostly also found in blood.

The TCR originated in a woman between 18 and 29 years old with Graves' hyperthyroidism. The chain is built from TRBV5-5 and TRBJ1-1; perhaps TRBD1 as D (6 bases). The sample was blood. The CDR3 loop reads CASSPVGAADTEAFF. The CDR3 DNA reads TGTGCCAGCAGCCCGGTGGGGGCAGCTGACACTGAAGCTTTCTTT. Full variable domain (outside the CDR3, taken from reference TRBV5-5 and TRBJ1-1): DAGVTQSPTHLIKTRGQQVTLRCSPISGHKSVSWYQQVLGQGPQFIFQYYEKEERGRGNFPDRFSARQFPNYSSELNVNALLLGDSALYLCASSPVGAADTEAFFGQGTRLTVV.